This T cell receptor (beta chain) is from a study of T cell responses to AZD1222 COVID-19 vaccine. Whole-study findings and limits: Among AZD1222 vaccinees, only five or six were seropositive at baseline. Vaccine-related CD4 TCRs covered spike, predominating at 160-218 and 743-854.

Germline assignment: CDR1 LGHNA and CDR2 YNFKEQ. This CDR3 comprises 14 residues. Deletions cut 0 bases from V and 9 bases from J, with 9 bases between. Sequencing used immunoSEQ multiplex PCR; TCRdb keeps in-frame clones, though not all of them. The sample consists of about 110,000 clones, roughly 89% of them appearing once. Details on this clone: Its antigen is currently unknown.

The rearrangement joins TRBV4-2 to TRBJ1-6, with a possible D match to TRBD1 (5 bases). This sample comprised peripheral blood, obtained on day 0 of MenACWY control vaccination. The sequence was obtained from an adult in good health. The CDR3 here is CASSQDPGGSPLHF. CDR3 nucleotide sequence: TGTGCCAGCAGCCAAGATCCGGGGGGTTCACCCCTCCACTTT.